This TCR beta chain derives from a study of vaccination and CD4 T cells after COVID-19. Treatment here: roughly 11-day PBMC culture with coronavirus spike peptide pools or control peptides (ViraFEST assay). Regarding this clonotype: Its specificity is not known. Mismatch with germline at one junction end may stem from a read error.

The CDR3 sequence is 17 residues long. Oncomine TCR Beta short-read sequencing was applied to DNA from cultured CD4+ T cells. TCRdb passed the PCR reads through MiXCR, listing each CDR3 protein once. Among about 18,000 distinct CDR3 sequences listed, less than 50% were seen once. This receptor was taken from a human donor who had recovered from COVID-19. The chain carries TRBV12-3 or TRBV12-4 and TRBJ2-1; 9 bases fit TRBD2. The material sequenced was CD4+ T cells from blood, cultured in vitro. The CDR3 loop reads CASSPPQGREGGRVLLF. The DNA of the CDR3 is TGTGCCAGCAGTCCTCCTCAGGGACGTGAGGGCGGGAGGGTTCTTCTCTTC.